The rows below give T cell receptor beta chains drawn from one sample of a study of blood T cell repertoires in COVID-19. Here immunoSEQ multiplex PCR was the method, and the copy in TCRdb shows in-frame clones only, minus some. The table has 250,000 to 350,000 clones, roughly 84% seen once. Sequenced sample: peripheral blood. These receptors were obtained from a person aged 65 to 79 with COVID-19, enrolled during active disease. CDR3s include the opening cysteine and the closing phenylalanine or tryptophan. Fields, in order: V gene, clone size, D gene, J gene, CDR3 protein, CDR3 DNA. D genes are given only for firm matches. Size is omitted from some rows. Given values are once, few, many or a class for expanded clones.

TRBV11-2	.	TRBD2	TRBJ2-1	CASRQLAGADNEQFF	TGTGCCAGCAGACAACTAGCGGGAGCTGACAATGAGCAGTTCTTC
TRBV19	once	TRBD1	TRBJ2-2	CASRDRGVTGELFF	TGTGCCAGCCGGGACAGGGGGGTGACCGGGGAGCTGTTTTTT
TRBV30	.	.	TRBJ2-2	CAWSSGGELFF	TGTGCCTGGTCCAGTGGCGGGGAGCTGTTTTTT
TRBV2	.	TRBD1	TRBJ1-5	CASSGDSQPQHF	TGTGCCAGCAGTGGGGACAGCCAGCCCCAGCATTTT
TRBV28	.	.	TRBJ1-2	CASAAPGHGYTF	TGTGCCAGTGCCGCTCCGGGTCACGGCTACACCTTC
TRBV9	.	.	TRBJ2-7	CASSPRGLGLYEQYF	TGTGCCAGCAGCCCCCGAGGTTTGGGACTCTACGAGCAGTACTTC
TRBV28	.	.	TRBJ1-3	CASSLPSRNTIYF	TGTGCCAGCAGTTTACCGTCGAGGAACACCATATATTTT
TRBV18	.	.	TRBJ2-6	CASSPGGTSGANVLTF	TGTGCCAGCTCACCAGGCGGGACCTCTGGGGCCAACGTCCTGACTTTC
TRBV27	.	.	TRBJ1-6	CASSLSWEREMYNSPLHF	TGTGCCAGCAGTTTATCCTGGGAGAGGGAAATGTATAATTCACCCCTCCACTTT
TRBV11-3	few	TRBD2	TRBJ2-5	CASSRGGSGETQYF	TGTGCCAGCAGCCGGGGGGGGAGTGGGGAGACCCAGTACTTC
TRBV29-1	.	.	TRBJ1-1	CSVEDRPGTEAFF	TGCAGCGTTGAAGATCGGCCGGGAACTGAAGCTTTCTTT
TRBV29-1	once	TRBD1	TRBJ1-1	CSVRDRGLGAFF	TGCAGCGTCAGGGACAGGGGGCTCGGAGCTTTCTTT
TRBV20-1	.	TRBD2	TRBJ2-3	CSASAVASGRSNTQYF	TGCAGTGCTAGTGCCGTCGCTAGCGGGAGGTCAAATACGCAGTATTTT
TRBV7-6	.	TRBD1	TRBJ2-6	CASSSLPGQGSGANVLTF	TGTGCCAGCAGCTCATTGCCGGGACAGGGTTCTGGGGCCAACGTCCTGACTTTC
TRBV7-9	once	.	TRBJ1-2	CASSYGLTYSYTF	TGTGCCAGCAGCTATGGACTTACTTACTCCTACACCTTC
TRBV25-1	.	TRBD2	TRBJ2-7	CASSDLASGRTTYEQYF	TGTGCCAGCAGTGATCTGGCTAGCGGGAGGACCACCTACGAGCAGTACTTC
TRBV7-9	.	.	TRBJ1-1	CASNTLRSTGNTEAFF	TGTGCCAGCAACACACTTAGGAGTACAGGGAACACTGAAGCTTTCTTT